One and the same sample provided the 31 T cell receptor beta chains below, sequenced in a study of CD8 T cells in ankylosing spondylitis. Whole-study results and caveats: Blood from ankylosing spondylitis patients appeared to carry a characteristic eight-variant TCR beta motif.

Antigen specificity for these receptors is unknown. TCRdb reprocessed the 5' RACE reads via MiXCR and lists one record per CDR3 protein. This sample carries hundreds of thousands of distinct CDR3 sequences, about 13% of them seen once, and the ten largest clones take nearly 7%. The sequencing sample was made of blood, either unsorted or a sorted T cell fraction (not recorded which). These receptors were obtained from a male donor with ankylosing spondylitis.

The chain employs TRBV11-2 and TRBJ2-3; 9 nucleotides match TRBD1. With V trimmed by 5 bases and J by 4 bases, 7 bases remained unmatched. The CDR3 runs to 15 residues. Germline-derived CDR1 and CDR2 are SGHAT and FQNNGV. The CDR3 protein is CASSRIGTGSDTQYF. Written as DNA, the CDR3 is TGTGCCAGCAGCCGTATTGGGACAGGGTCAGATACGCAGTATTTT.

V and J are TRBV7-9 and TRBJ2-1, with 7 positions matching TRBD2. V was clipped by 8 bases and J by 3 bases; unmatched bases: 7. Germline V CDR1 and CDR2: SEHNR, FQNEAQ (reference sequence). The CDR3 totals 14 residues. CDR3 residues: CASRRPGGYNEQFF. For the CDR3, the DNA is TGTGCCAGCCGTCGACCGGGGGGCTACAATGAGCAGTTCTTC.

This clonotype was picked up many times. The chain links TRBV27 to TRBJ2-6; perhaps TRBD1 as D (6 bases). The CDR3 totals 16 residues. V dropped 5 bases and J dropped 0 bases, with 11 bases sitting between them. CDR1 MNHEY and CDR2 SMNVEV come from the germline V gene (reference sequence). The CDR3 nucleotides read TGTGCCAGCAGTCAGGGACACACCTCTGGGGCCAACGTCCTGACTTTC. This encodes CASSQGHTSGANVLTF.

This chain's CDR3 is CASRTIWDEQFF. CDR3 nucleotides: TGTGCCAGCCGGACTATTTGGGATGAGCAGTTCTTC. The rearrangement links TRBV19 to TRBJ2-1; a possible D gene is TRBD2 (6 bases). This CDR3 region has 12 residues. V was trimmed by 9 bases and J by 8 bases, leaving 14 bases between them. The germline V gene encodes CDR1 LNHDA and CDR2 SQIVND (reference sequence).

This clonotype was counted many times. The J gene is TRBJ1-2, the V gene TRBV5-1; tentative D call: TRBD1 (5 bases). Germline CDR1 SGHRS, CDR2 YFSETQ. Deletions cut 4 bases from V and 1 base from J, with 17 bases between. There are 16 residues in the CDR3. CDR3: CASSLGTPELNYGYTF. CDR3 nucleotide sequence: TGCGCCAGCAGCCTTGGGACTCCGGAGCTTAACTATGGCTACACCTTC.

This clonotype was recorded at least ten times. The chain couples TRBV3-1 to TRBJ2-5; TRBD2 agrees at 11 bases. Germline V gene lookup returns CDR1 LGHDT and CDR2 YNNKEL (reference sequence). V dropped 4 bases and J dropped 5; count of bases not matched to a gene: 6. The CDR3 spans 15 residues. CDR3: CASSLPSGRWETQYF. Written as DNA, the CDR3 is TGTGCCAGCAGCCTGCCTAGCGGGAGGTGGGAGACCCAGTACTTC.

This clonotype has more than one count but fewer than ten. The V call is TRBV4-2, the J call TRBJ2-3; D not certain. V lost 0 bases and J 1 base, leaving 8 bases between the germline ends. This CDR3 has 15 amino acids. In germline, CDR1 is LGHNA, CDR2 YNFKEQ. The DNA for the CDR3 is TGTGCCAGCAGCCAAGAAAGGGTCGGCACAGATACGCAGTATTTT. Protein product: CASSQERVGTDTQYF.

The V and J genes are TRBV2 and TRBJ2-3; 8 bases fit TRBD2. Germline V CDR1 and CDR2: SNHLY, FYNNEI. The CDR3 totals 13 residues. The CDR3 nucleotides read TGTTCTGGTAGCGGGGCTAGCACAGATACGCAGTATTTT. As protein: CSGSGASTDTQYF. Full variable domain (remainder filled in from reference TRBV2 and TRBJ2-3): EPEVTQTPSHQVTQMGQEVILRCVPISNHLYFYWYRQILGQKVEFLVSFYNNEISEKSEIFDDQFSVERPDGSNFTLKIRSTKLEDSAMYFCSGSGASTDTQYFGPGTRLTVL.

This clonotype was detected a few times. The genes are TRBV5-1 and TRBJ2-1, with 8 bases aligning to TRBD1. The CDR3 length is 15 residues. CDR1 SGHRS and CDR2 YFSETQ come from the germline V gene. V shed 3 bases and J 9 bases; nucleotides not matched to a gene: 11. The CDR3 nucleotides read TGCGCCAGCAGCTACGGACAGGGTGGTGGAAGTGAGCAGTTCTTC. Translation: CASSYGQGGGSEQFF.

There are a few counts of this clonotype. The gene calls are TRBV19 and TRBJ2-3, with a weak D call TRBD1 (5 bases). This CDR3 has 15 amino acids. V lost 7 bases and J 0 bases, leaving 14 bases between the germline ends. The V gene's germline CDR1 is LNHDA and CDR2 SQIVND (reference sequence). CDR3 sequence (DNA): TGTGCCAGTACCCCCGCAGGGCATAGCACAGATACGCAGTATTTT. This sequence encodes CASTPAGHSTDTQYF.

This clonotype was counted at least ten times. V gene TRBV10-3 combines with J gene TRBJ2-1; tentatively, D is TRBD1 or TRBD2 (5 bases each). From germline, CDR1 is ENHRY and CDR2 SYGVKD. V lost 7 bases and J 6 bases, leaving 10 bases between the germline ends. The CDR3 covers 12 residues. CDR3 coding DNA: TGTGCCATCAAAGAGGGGAGCAATGAGCAGTTCTTC. It encodes CAIKEGSNEQFF.

The sample holds many counts of this clonotype. V usage is TRBV12-3 or TRBV12-4 and J usage is TRBJ1-1; D unresolved. CDR3 size: 13 residues. V gave up 3 bases and J gave up 0 bases, with 5 bases separating them. The CDR3, as DNA: TGTGCCAGCAGTTTTCTGGTGAACACTGAAGCTTTCTTT. The encoded protein is CASSFLVNTEAFF.

This clonotype was recorded a few times. The chain links TRBV19 to TRBJ1-5; D gene unclear. V shed 5 bases and J shed 5 bases, with 13 bases lying between them. Germline assignment: CDR1 LNHDA and CDR2 SQIVND (reference sequence). This CDR3 region has 14 residues. CDR3 bases: TGTGCCAGTAGTGTGGGGAATCCGCATCAGCCCCAGCATTTT. Protein sequence: CASSVGNPHQPQHF.

The rearrangement joins TRBV12-3 or TRBV12-4 to TRBJ1-5, with TRBD1 matching over 7 bases. J gave up 7 bases and V 6 bases, and 9 bases lay outside the gene matches. The CDR3 contains 14 residues. The CDR3 DNA reads TGTGCCAGCAGACCCAGGGGGGAAACCCAGCCCCAGCATTTT. Its translation is CASRPRGETQPQHF.

The table lists this clonotype with many counts. V is TRBV5-1 and J is TRBJ2-7; a possible D gene is TRBD2 (6 bases). Germline loops: CDR1 SGHRS, CDR2 YFSETQ. The germline V and J ends were trimmed by 2 bases and 0 bases, with 12 bases remaining between them. The CDR3 covers 15 residues. CDR3 loop: CASSLSGGSSYEQYV. Written as DNA, the CDR3 is TGCGCCAGCAGCTTATCCGGAGGGAGCTCCTACGAGCAGTACGTC.

There are a few counts of this clonotype. This chain uses TRBV7-7 with TRBJ2-1; weak D call: TRBD2 (5 bases). The CDR3 extends over 14 amino acids. Trimming cost V 4 bases and J 8 bases, with 15 bases left between them. From germline, CDR1 is SSHAT and CDR2 FNYEAQ (reference sequence). CDR3 sequence: CASSSSYPIDEQFF. DNA for the CDR3: TGTGCCAGCAGCTCTAGCTACCCCATTGATGAGCAGTTCTTC.

V gene TRBV4-2 combines with J gene TRBJ1-1, with 8 bases fitting TRBD1. The CDR3 length is 14 residues. Germline V gene lookup returns CDR1 LGHNA and CDR2 YNFKEQ. The trim removed 1 base at V and 8 bases at J, leaving 6 bases unmatched. The CDR3 loop reads CASSQGTGTGEAFF. The CDR3 DNA sequence: TGTGCCAGCAGCCAAGGCACCGGGACAGGAGAAGCTTTCTTT.

This clonotype was detected only a few times. DNA for the CDR3: TGTGCCAGCAGCCAGAGGCAGGACCTGAACACTGAAGCTTTCTTT. Translating gives CASSQRQDLNTEAFF. The rearrangement links TRBV13 to TRBJ1-1; D is ambiguous. Germline V gene data show CDR1 as PRHDT and CDR2 as FYEKMQ (reference sequence). CDR3 size: 15 residues. V was pared by 5 bases and J by 0 bases, with 13 bases between.

This clonotype has at least ten counts. This chain's CDR3 is CASSLEQTGRPNQPQHF. The DNA for the CDR3 is TGTGCCAGCAGCTTAGAACAGACAGGGAGACCCAATCAGCCCCAGCATTTT. The V gene is TRBV11-2, the J gene TRBJ1-5; 7 nucleotides align to TRBD1. Per the germline V gene, CDR1 is SGHAT and CDR2 is FQNNGV. The CDR3 runs to 17 residues. V was pared by 0 bases and J by 3 bases, with 8 bases of the junction left unmatched. The full variable domain, completed using reference TRBV11-2 and TRBJ1-5, is EAGVAQSPRYKIIEKRQSVAFWCNPISGHATLYWYQQILGQGPKLLIQFQNNGVVDDSQLPKDRFSAERLKGVDSTLKIQPAKLEDSAVYLCASSLEQTGRPNQPQHFGDGTRLSIL.

This clonotype appeared a few times. This chain connects TRBV6-5 to TRBJ1-2, with D unclear. The V end lost 0 bases, the J end lost 2 bases, and 10 bases lay between the germline ends. This CDR3 comprises 15 residues. From germline, CDR1 is MNHEY and CDR2 SVGAGI. The chain's CDR3 is CASSYSSAGNYGYTF. Written as DNA, the CDR3 is TGTGCCAGCAGTTACTCGTCGGCGGGCAACTATGGCTACACCTTC.

This clonotype was seen a few times. The gene calls are TRBV24-1 and TRBJ1-5, with D hard to call. The V and J ends lost 9 bases and 3 bases respectively, with 11 bases between them. CDR1 and CDR2 (germline): KGHDR, SFDVKD. The CDR3 consists of 13 residues. This chain's CDR3 is CATCFGHNQPQHF. For the CDR3, the DNA is TGTGCCACCTGCTTCGGGCACAATCAGCCCCAGCATTTT.

This chain links TRBV3-1 with TRBJ2-5, with TRBD2 as a possible D gene (7 bases). CDR1 and CDR2 from the germline V gene are LGHDT and YNNKEL (reference sequence). The CDR3 runs 16 residues. V was pared by 4 bases and J by 8 bases, with 23 bases between. In DNA, the CDR3 is TGTGCCAGCAGCCCGAGGGGGGGAGGCCCCTCGCGAACCCAGTACTTC. Translating gives CASSPRGGGPSRTQYF.

The rearrangement links TRBV20-1 to TRBJ2-1, with 9 bases matching TRBD2. The CDR3 runs 18 residues. After removal of 3 bases from V and 0 bases from J, the junction contained 12 bases not matched to a gene. CDR1 DFQATT and CDR2 SNEGSKA come from the germline V gene (reference sequence). CDR3 region: CSARSWAGGSSSYNEQFF. CDR3 nucleotide sequence: TGCAGTGCTAGGAGCTGGGCGGGAGGGAGTAGCTCCTACAATGAGCAGTTCTTC.

The chain uses TRBV19 and TRBJ2-2, with D maybe TRBD1 (6 bases). This CDR3 is 14 amino acids long. Germline V gives CDR1 LNHDA, CDR2 SQIVND (reference sequence). V was cut by 5 bases and J by 4 bases, with 11 bases left in between. The DNA of the CDR3 is TGTGCCAGTAGTGCTCAGGGGACCACCGGGGAGCTGTTTTTT. Translation: CASSAQGTTGELFF.

This clonotype was counted between two and nine times. J is TRBJ1-5 and V is TRBV28; D is possibly TRBD1 (6 bases). CDR1 and CDR2 (germline): MDHEN, SYDVKM. Trimming removed 1 base from V and 7 bases from J, with 8 bases in between. The CDR3 is 13 amino acids. The CDR3 spells CASSLSGTQPQHF. The CDR3 DNA sequence: TGTGCCAGCAGTTTATCGGGGACACAGCCCCAGCATTTT.

The chain carries TRBV12-3 or TRBV12-4 and TRBJ1-5; 7 positions match TRBD1. The CDR3 extends over 16 amino acids. V trimming: 4 bases; J trimming: 6 bases; junction bases outside the gene matches: 12. The CDR3 is CASSSTGTEERQPQHF. The CDR3 coding sequence is TGTGCCAGCAGTTCTACCGGGACAGAGGAGCGTCAGCCCCAGCATTTT.

This clonotype was seen at least ten times. J is TRBJ2-7 and V is TRBV12-5; no definite D call. Trimming removed 2 bases at V and 3 bases at J, with 5 bases between. The CDR3 runs 12 residues. Germline values: CDR1 LGHNT, CDR2 FRNRAP. CDR3 DNA: TGTGCTAGTGGTTTGTGGGGCTACGAGCAGTACGTC. It encodes CASGLWGYEQYV.

This chain's CDR3 is CASRGGQGQQTYGYTF. The CDR3, as DNA: TGCGCCAGCAGAGGGGGGCAGGGACAGCAAACATATGGCTACACCTTC. J is TRBJ1-2 and V is TRBV5-1; 7 positions match TRBD1. Germline assignment: CDR1 SGHRS and CDR2 YFSETQ. Trimming cost V 5 bases and J 5 bases; bases outside gene matches: 15. The CDR3 is 16 residues long.

This clonotype was detected only once. The chain employs TRBV7-8 and TRBJ2-1; possible D gene TRBD2, 6 bases. Germline loops: CDR1 SGHVS, CDR2 FQNEAQ. This CDR3 has 13 residues. Trimming pared 4 bases from V and 6 bases from J, leaving 10 bases between. For the CDR3, the DNA is TGTGCCAGCAGCTCCGGGACTCGCAATGAGCAGTTCTTC. The encoded protein is CASSSGTRNEQFF.

The sample holds many counts of this clonotype. This rearrangement joins TRBV5-1 to TRBJ1-1; perhaps TRBD1 as D (6 bases). The CDR3 is 15 residues long. In germline, CDR1 is SGHRS, CDR2 YFSETQ. V was shortened by 3 bases and J by 0 bases, with 12 bases between the two germline ends. CDR3 residues: CASSSDQGMNTEAFF. CDR3 DNA: TGCGCCAGCAGCTCAGATCAGGGGATGAACACTGAAGCTTTCTTT.

This clonotype was seen a handful of times. For the CDR3, the DNA is TGTGCCAGCAGTGATGGGACTAGCGGGCGTAAAGAGACCCAGTACTTC. It encodes CASSDGTSGRKETQYF. This chain uses TRBV25-1 with TRBJ2-5; 12 bases match TRBD2. This CDR3 comprises 16 residues. The V segment lost 3 bases and the J segment 3 bases; nucleotides outside the gene matches: 5. Per the germline V gene, CDR1 is MGHDK and CDR2 is SYGVNS.